One and the same sample provided the 2 T cell receptor beta chains below, sequenced in a study of CD8 T cells in ankylosing spondylitis. From the 5' RACE reads, TCRdb called clonotypes with MiXCR, one entry per CDR3 protein. The profile covers around 150,000 distinct CDR3 sequences, with around 19% appearing a single time and approximately 7.8% taken by the ten largest. Sequences were obtained from blood, either unsorted or a sorted T cell fraction (not recorded which). All receptors derive from a male donor with ankylosing spondylitis or in good health (not recorded which).

This clonotype was seen many times. This chain links TRBV20-1 with TRBJ1-3; 7 bases are shared with TRBD1. Trimming at V came to 5 bases and at J to 1 base, leaving 11 bases not matched to a gene. The CDR3 contains 16 residues. From germline, CDR1 is DFQATT and CDR2 SNEGSKA (reference sequence). This CDR3 reads CSAGKTGQVSGNTIYF. CDR3 coding DNA: TGCAGTGCTGGCAAGACAGGGCAGGTATCTGGAAACACCATATATTTT.

This clonotype was seen more than once but under ten times. The genes are TRBV28 and TRBJ1-1; maybe TRBD1 (5 bases). Germline-derived CDR1 and CDR2 are MDHEN and SYDVKM. V was trimmed by 3 bases and J by 5 bases, leaving 10 bases between them. This CDR3 is built from 13 residues. The CDR3 sequence: CASSFPRGTEAFF. In DNA form, the CDR3 reads TGTGCCAGCAGTTTTCCCCGGGGGACTGAAGCTTTCTTT.